The rows below give T cell receptor beta chains drawn from one sample of a study of blood T cell repertoires in COVID-19. Data came from immunoSEQ multiplex PCR; TCRdb stores just in-frame clones and leaves some out. Among hundreds of thousands of clones, 89% were seen once, and the ten largest hold under 15%. Sequenced: peripheral blood. The receptors were gathered from a woman in her sixties or seventies with acute or convalescent COVID-19. CDR3s include the opening cysteine and the closing phenylalanine or tryptophan. A D gene is named only where the DNA matches it firmly. Part of the rows lack a size; the others show once, few, many or a class for expanded clones.

v_gene: TRBV9; j_gene: TRBJ2-1; d_gene: TRBD2; abundance: -; CDR3nt: TGTGCCAGCAGCGGCCGAGTAGCGGGGCCATTCGGGAATGAGCAGTTCTTC; CDR3aa: CASSGRVAGPFGNEQFF
v_gene: TRBV15; j_gene: TRBJ2-6; d_gene: TRBD2; abundance: -; CDR3nt: TGTGCCACCAGCGGAGGCGGGGGGGTCGGGGCCAACGTCCTGACTTTC; CDR3aa: CATSGGGGVGANVLTF
v_gene: TRBV9; j_gene: TRBJ2-2; d_gene: -; abundance: few; CDR3nt: TGTGCCAGCAGGGGACACAGGGTATCGGACACCGGGGAGCTGTTTTTT; CDR3aa: CASRGHRVSDTGELFF
v_gene: TRBV21-1; j_gene: TRBJ1-6; d_gene: -; abundance: -; CDR3nt: TGTGCCAGCAGCAAAAGGGTCGGTCTAAAGGGGAATTCACCCCTCCACTTT; CDR3aa: CASSKRVGLKGNSPLHF
v_gene: TRBV29-1; j_gene: TRBJ1-1; d_gene: -; abundance: -; CDR3nt: TGCAGCGCCTCTGGGGGGGGTGGCGGCACTGAAGCTTTCTTT; CDR3aa: CSASGGGGGTEAFF
v_gene: TRBV19; j_gene: TRBJ1-1; d_gene: TRBD1; abundance: few; CDR3nt: TGTGCCAGTAGTATCCCGACAGGGTCAAAGGCTGAAGCTTTCTTT; CDR3aa: CASSIPTGSKAEAFF
v_gene: TRBV28; j_gene: TRBJ1-5; d_gene: TRBD1; abundance: -; CDR3nt: TGTGCCAGCAGCCAGGGGGGTACTCAGCCCCAGCATTTT; CDR3aa: CASSQGGTQPQHF
v_gene: TRBV6-5; j_gene: TRBJ1-1; d_gene: TRBD1; abundance: -; CDR3nt: TGTGCCAGCAGTCCAGACAGGGGTGACACTGAAGCTTTCTTT; CDR3aa: CASSPDRGDTEAFF
v_gene: TRBV10-2; j_gene: TRBJ2-6; d_gene: -; abundance: few; CDR3nt: TGCGCCAGCAGTGACAGACATAGGGCCAACGTCCTGACTTTC; CDR3aa: CASSDRHRANVLTF
v_gene: TRBV6-5; j_gene: TRBJ1-2; d_gene: -; abundance: -; CDR3nt: TGTGCCAGCAGTTATTCCAGGGTTGGCTATGGCTACACCTTC; CDR3aa: CASSYSRVGYGYTF
v_gene: TRBV11-2; j_gene: TRBJ1-4; d_gene: -; abundance: -; CDR3nt: TGTGCCAGCAGCTTAAGGGAGTTAGATGAAAAACTGTTTTTT; CDR3aa: CASSLRELDEKLFF
v_gene: TRBV25-1; j_gene: TRBJ2-7; d_gene: -; abundance: -; CDR3nt: TGTGCCAGGCCCGGCAGGGAAAAAGGCTACGAGCAGTACTTC; CDR3aa: CARPGREKGYEQYF
v_gene: TRBV7-3; j_gene: TRBJ1-1; d_gene: TRBD1; abundance: once; CDR3nt: TGTGCCAGCAGCTTACAGGGGGCGATGAACACTGAAGCTTTCTTT; CDR3aa: CASSLQGAMNTEAFF
v_gene: TRBV7-2; j_gene: TRBJ1-1; d_gene: -; abundance: -; CDR3nt: TGTGCCAGCAGCTTGAAAGGCGGCACTGAAGCTTTCTTT; CDR3aa: CASSLKGGTEAFF
v_gene: TRBV27; j_gene: TRBJ1-4; d_gene: -; abundance: once; CDR3nt: TGTGCCAGCAGTTCGCACGGCCGCCCTAGCGAAGAAAAACTGTTTTTT; CDR3aa: CASSSHGRPSEEKLFF
v_gene: TRBV20-1; j_gene: TRBJ1-2; d_gene: -; abundance: -; CDR3nt: TGCAGTGCTTGGAGTTCCTATGGCTACACCTTC; CDR3aa: CSAWSSYGYTF
v_gene: TRBV5-1; j_gene: TRBJ2-7; d_gene: -; abundance: -; CDR3nt: TGCGCCAGCAGCTTGGAGGGTAGCGGCTACGAGCAGTACTTC; CDR3aa: CASSLEGSGYEQYF
v_gene: TRBV7-2; j_gene: TRBJ1-1; d_gene: -; abundance: -; CDR3nt: TGTGCCAGCAGCTTATTCCCGGGGGGAAGCTTCTTT; CDR3aa: CASSLFPGGSFF
v_gene: TRBV7-9; j_gene: TRBJ1-1; d_gene: -; abundance: -; CDR3nt: TGTGCCAGCAGCTTAGAATTGGCGGGCAAGGACACTGAAGCTTTCTTT; CDR3aa: CASSLELAGKDTEAFF
v_gene: TRBV27; j_gene: TRBJ1-6; d_gene: -; abundance: -; CDR3nt: TGTGCCAGCAGTCCCCTAAGAGATTCACCCCTCCACTTT; CDR3aa: CASSPLRDSPLHF
v_gene: TRBV7-2; j_gene: TRBJ1-2; d_gene: -; abundance: -; CDR3nt: TGTGCCAGCAGCTCTCCTGGGGGGGCTACTTATGGCTACACCTTC; CDR3aa: CASSSPGGATYGYTF
v_gene: TRBV28; j_gene: TRBJ2-7; d_gene: -; abundance: -; CDR3nt: TGTGCCAGCAGTCGCACAGGGGGGAGGCGGGAGGGCCGATACGAGCAGTACTTC; CDR3aa: CASSRTGGRREGRYEQYF
v_gene: TRBV4-3; j_gene: TRBJ1-4; d_gene: -; abundance: few; CDR3nt: TGCGCCAGCAGCCAGGACCAACGGGGGAATGAAAAACTGTTTTTT; CDR3aa: CASSQDQRGNEKLFF
v_gene: TRBV28; j_gene: TRBJ2-7; d_gene: TRBD2; abundance: -; CDR3nt: TGTGCCAGCAGTTCCCCGGGAGGGAGTCCGCGGGGATACGAGCAGTACTTC; CDR3aa: CASSSPGGSPRGYEQYF
v_gene: TRBV5-6; j_gene: TRBJ1-1; d_gene: -; abundance: -; CDR3nt: TGTGCCAGCGTCCTGGGAGCGAACACTGAAGCTTTCTTT; CDR3aa: CASVLGANTEAFF
v_gene: TRBV5-4; j_gene: TRBJ2-2; d_gene: TRBD2; abundance: -; CDR3nt: TGTGCCAGCAGCTTGAAGGCGGGAGGGGTCGGGGAGCTGTTTTTT; CDR3aa: CASSLKAGGVGELFF
v_gene: TRBV11-2; j_gene: TRBJ2-2; d_gene: TRBD2; abundance: -; CDR3nt: TGTGCCAGCAGCTCCCTTCGACTAGCGGAGAACACCGGGGAGCTGTTTTTT; CDR3aa: CASSSLRLAENTGELFF
v_gene: TRBV14; j_gene: TRBJ2-2; d_gene: TRBD2; abundance: -; CDR3nt: TGTGCCAGCAGCCACTCTAGCGGGCCGAGGACCGGGGAGCTGTTTTTT; CDR3aa: CASSHSSGPRTGELFF
v_gene: TRBV5-5; j_gene: TRBJ1-5; d_gene: -; abundance: -; CDR3nt: TGTGCCAGCAGCTTGGGCGGACTGAGCAATCAGCCCCAGCATTTT; CDR3aa: CASSLGGLSNQPQHF
v_gene: TRBV2; j_gene: TRBJ1-5; d_gene: TRBD1; abundance: -; CDR3nt: TGTGCCAGCAGCCGGGACAGGGGAGATCAGCCCCAGCATTTT; CDR3aa: CASSRDRGDQPQHF
v_gene: TRBV5-5; j_gene: TRBJ2-3; d_gene: TRBD2; abundance: -; CDR3nt: TGTGCCAGCAGCTTAAGGTTCGCGGGACTAGCGGTGACAGATACGCAGTATTTT; CDR3aa: CASSLRFAGLAVTDTQYF
v_gene: TRBV27; j_gene: TRBJ2-7; d_gene: -; abundance: -; CDR3nt: TGTGCCAGCAGTTTATTTGGCAGAAAACCCTACGAGCAGTACTTC; CDR3aa: CASSLFGRKPYEQYF
v_gene: TRBV4-3; j_gene: TRBJ2-4; d_gene: -; abundance: -; CDR3nt: TGCGCCAGCAGCCAAGGCACAGGGACCAAAAACATTCAGTACTTC; CDR3aa: CASSQGTGTKNIQYF
v_gene: TRBV28; j_gene: TRBJ1-1; d_gene: -; abundance: -; CDR3nt: TGTGCCAGCAGTTTTGCTGGAGGACAGATGAACACTGAAGCTTTCTTT; CDR3aa: CASSFAGGQMNTEAFF
v_gene: TRBV4-2; j_gene: TRBJ2-7; d_gene: TRBD1; abundance: -; CDR3nt: TGTGCCAGCAGCCAAGGAGAGGACAGGGGAACCCCCTACGAGCAGTACTTC; CDR3aa: CASSQGEDRGTPYEQYF
v_gene: TRBV7-2; j_gene: TRBJ2-7; d_gene: TRBD1; abundance: -; CDR3nt: TGTGCCAGCAGCGCTGAGGGACAGGGGTTAGACGAGCAGTACTTC; CDR3aa: CASSAEGQGLDEQYF
v_gene: TRBV6-1; j_gene: TRBJ1-3; d_gene: -; abundance: -; CDR3nt: TGTGCCAGCAGTTTAGGGGCTGGAAACACCATATATTTT; CDR3aa: CASSLGAGNTIYF
v_gene: TRBV28; j_gene: TRBJ2-3; d_gene: TRBD2; abundance: -; CDR3nt: TGTGCCAGCAGTTTGTGGGGGGGTAGCACAGATACGCAGTATTTT; CDR3aa: CASSLWGGSTDTQYF
v_gene: TRBV27; j_gene: TRBJ1-2; d_gene: TRBD1; abundance: -; CDR3nt: TGTGCCAGCAGTAGAAGACAGGGGGCCCAAGCTAACTATGGCTACACCTTC; CDR3aa: CASSRRQGAQANYGYTF
v_gene: TRBV28; j_gene: TRBJ2-2; d_gene: TRBD2; abundance: -; CDR3nt: TGTGCCAGCACCTTGTCGGGACTAGCGGGAGGCCTCAACACCGGGGAGCTGTTTTTT; CDR3aa: CASTLSGLAGGLNTGELFF
v_gene: TRBV5-1; j_gene: TRBJ2-1; d_gene: TRBD2; abundance: -; CDR3nt: TGCGCCAGCAGCCCGCTTGGTAGCGGGGGGGCGGCTTACAATGAGCAGTTCTTC; CDR3aa: CASSPLGSGGAAYNEQFF
v_gene: TRBV5-6; j_gene: TRBJ1-6; d_gene: TRBD1; abundance: -; CDR3nt: TGTGCCAGCAGCGGGGGACAGGGGGCCCGTAGCTCCTATAATTCACCCCTCCACTTT; CDR3aa: CASSGGQGARSSYNSPLHF
v_gene: TRBV3-1/TRBV3-2; j_gene: TRBJ1-2; d_gene: -; abundance: -; CDR3nt: TGTGCCAGCAGCCATCCCGACAGGACCTATGGCTACACCTTC; CDR3aa: CASSHPDRTYGYTF
v_gene: TRBV6-2/TRBV6-3; j_gene: TRBJ2-1; d_gene: -; abundance: -; CDR3nt: TGTGCCAGCAGTTACTCGATCTCGGTCTGGGAGCAGGAGCAGTTCTTC; CDR3aa: CASSYSISVWEQEQFF
v_gene: TRBV5-4; j_gene: TRBJ2-6; d_gene: TRBD2; abundance: -; CDR3nt: TGTGCCAGCAGCTTGGACAATGCGGGGGCTGGGGCCAACGTCCTGACTTTC; CDR3aa: CASSLDNAGAGANVLTF
v_gene: TRBV28; j_gene: TRBJ1-3; d_gene: -; abundance: once; CDR3nt: TGTGCCAGCAGACCGGCAGGGTCCGGAAACACCATATATTTT; CDR3aa: CASRPAGSGNTIYF
v_gene: TRBV5-1; j_gene: TRBJ1-2; d_gene: TRBD1; abundance: -; CDR3nt: TGCGCCAGCAGCCTAGGACAGGGGAACTATGGCTACACCTTC; CDR3aa: CASSLGQGNYGYTF